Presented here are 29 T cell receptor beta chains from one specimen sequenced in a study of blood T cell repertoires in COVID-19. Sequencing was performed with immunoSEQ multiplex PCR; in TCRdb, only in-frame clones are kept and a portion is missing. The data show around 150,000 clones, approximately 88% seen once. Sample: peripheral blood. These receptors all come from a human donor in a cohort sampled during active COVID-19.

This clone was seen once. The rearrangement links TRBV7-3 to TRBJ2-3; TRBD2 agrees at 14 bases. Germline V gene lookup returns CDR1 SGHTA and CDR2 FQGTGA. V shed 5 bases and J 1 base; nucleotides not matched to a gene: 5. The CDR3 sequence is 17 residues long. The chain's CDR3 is CASSRRLAGGGTDTQYF. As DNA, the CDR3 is TGTGCCAGCAGCCGGCGACTAGCGGGGGGGGGCACAGATACGCAGTATTTT.

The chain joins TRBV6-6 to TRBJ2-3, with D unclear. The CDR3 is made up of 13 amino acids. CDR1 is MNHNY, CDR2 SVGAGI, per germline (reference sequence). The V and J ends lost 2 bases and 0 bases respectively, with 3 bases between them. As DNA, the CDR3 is TGTGCCAGCAGTTACCCGAGCACAGATACGCAGTATTTT. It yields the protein CASSYPSTDTQYF.

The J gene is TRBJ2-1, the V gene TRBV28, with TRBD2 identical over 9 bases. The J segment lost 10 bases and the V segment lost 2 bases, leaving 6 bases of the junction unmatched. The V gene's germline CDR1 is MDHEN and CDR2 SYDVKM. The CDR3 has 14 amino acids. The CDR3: CASSLAGGPREQFF. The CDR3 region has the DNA TGTGCCAGCAGTTTAGCGGGAGGGCCGAGGGAGCAGTTCTTC.

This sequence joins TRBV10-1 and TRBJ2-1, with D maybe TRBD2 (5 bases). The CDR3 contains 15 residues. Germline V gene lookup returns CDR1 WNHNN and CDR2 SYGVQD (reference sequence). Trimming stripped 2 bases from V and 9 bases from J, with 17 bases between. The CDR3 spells CASSEARVETSEQFF. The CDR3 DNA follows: TGCGCCAGCAGTGAGGCCCGGGTGGAAACTAGTGAGCAGTTCTTC.

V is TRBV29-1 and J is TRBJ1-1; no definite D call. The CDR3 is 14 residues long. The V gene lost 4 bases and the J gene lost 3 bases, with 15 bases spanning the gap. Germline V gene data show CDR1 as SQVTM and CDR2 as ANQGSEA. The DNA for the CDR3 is TGCAGCGTTGTAAATGTGGGTGAGGACACTGAAGCTTTCTTT. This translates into CSVVNVGEDTEAFF.

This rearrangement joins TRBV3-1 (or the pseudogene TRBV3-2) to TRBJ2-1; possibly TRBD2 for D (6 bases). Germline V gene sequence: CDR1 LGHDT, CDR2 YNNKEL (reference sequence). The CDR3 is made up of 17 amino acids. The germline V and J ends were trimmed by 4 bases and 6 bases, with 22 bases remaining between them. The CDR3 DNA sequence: TGTGCCAGCAGCCTCTCGAATGCCGGGAGAAAAACCAATGAGCAGTTCTTC. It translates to CASSLSNAGRKTNEQFF.

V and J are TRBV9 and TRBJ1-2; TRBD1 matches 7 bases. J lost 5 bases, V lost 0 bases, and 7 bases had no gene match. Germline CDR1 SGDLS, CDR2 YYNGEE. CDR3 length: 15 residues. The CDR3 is CASSVAPTGSYGYTF. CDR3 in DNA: TGTGCCAGCAGCGTAGCTCCGACAGGGTCATATGGCTACACCTTC.

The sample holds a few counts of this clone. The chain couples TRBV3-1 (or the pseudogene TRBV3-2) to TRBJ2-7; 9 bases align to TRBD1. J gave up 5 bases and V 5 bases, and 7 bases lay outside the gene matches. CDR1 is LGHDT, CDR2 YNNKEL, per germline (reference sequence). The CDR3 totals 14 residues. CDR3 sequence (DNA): TGTGCCAGCAGCAAACAGGGGGCGGGGGACGAGCAGTACTTC. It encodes CASSKQGAGDEQYF.

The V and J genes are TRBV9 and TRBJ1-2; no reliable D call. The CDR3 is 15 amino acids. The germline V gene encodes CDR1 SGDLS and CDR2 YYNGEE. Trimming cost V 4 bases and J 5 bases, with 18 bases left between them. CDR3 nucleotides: TGTGCCAGCAGCCCCCTCGGCTCCGAGGGATATGGCTACACCTTC. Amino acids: CASSPLGSEGYGYTF.

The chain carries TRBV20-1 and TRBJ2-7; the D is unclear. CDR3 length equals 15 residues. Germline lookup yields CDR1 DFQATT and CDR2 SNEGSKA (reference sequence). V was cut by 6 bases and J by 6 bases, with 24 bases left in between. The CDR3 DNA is TGCAGTGCCAGTCCTATAGCCCGGTTTGAAGGCGAGCAGTACTTC. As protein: CSASPIARFEGEQYF.

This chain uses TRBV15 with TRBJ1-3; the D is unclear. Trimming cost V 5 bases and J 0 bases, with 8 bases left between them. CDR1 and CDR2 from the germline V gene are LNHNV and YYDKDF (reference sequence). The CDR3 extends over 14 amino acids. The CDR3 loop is CATSGLDSGNTIYF. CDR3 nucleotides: TGTGCCACCAGCGGGCTTGACTCTGGAAACACCATATATTTT.

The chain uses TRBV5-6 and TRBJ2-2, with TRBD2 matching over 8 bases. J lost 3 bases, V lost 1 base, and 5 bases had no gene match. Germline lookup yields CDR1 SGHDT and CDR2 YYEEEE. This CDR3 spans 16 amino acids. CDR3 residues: CASSLLRGADTGELFF. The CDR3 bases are TGTGCCAGCAGCTTGCTGCGGGGGGCTGACACCGGGGAGCTGTTTTTT.

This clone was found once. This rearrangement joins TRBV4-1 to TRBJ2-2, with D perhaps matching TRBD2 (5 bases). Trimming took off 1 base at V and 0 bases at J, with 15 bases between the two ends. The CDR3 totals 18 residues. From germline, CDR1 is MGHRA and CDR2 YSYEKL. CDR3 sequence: CASSQASPSRANTGELFF. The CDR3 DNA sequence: TGCGCCAGCAGCCAAGCTAGCCCTAGCCGCGCGAACACCGGGGAGCTGTTTTTT.

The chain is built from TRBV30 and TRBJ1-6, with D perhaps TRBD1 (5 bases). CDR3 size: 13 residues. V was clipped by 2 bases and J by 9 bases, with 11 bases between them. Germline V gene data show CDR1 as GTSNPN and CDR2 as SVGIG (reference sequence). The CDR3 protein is CAWSKPQGSPLHF. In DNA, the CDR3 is TGTGCCTGGAGTAAGCCCCAGGGTTCACCCCTCCACTTT.

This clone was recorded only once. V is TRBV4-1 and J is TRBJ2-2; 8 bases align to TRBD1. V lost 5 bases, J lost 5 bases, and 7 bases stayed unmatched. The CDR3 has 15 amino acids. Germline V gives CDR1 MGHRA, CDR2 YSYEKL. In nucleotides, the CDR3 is TGCGCCAGCAGCTATGGACAGGGTAGGACCGGGGAGCTGTTTTTT. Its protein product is CASSYGQGRTGELFF.

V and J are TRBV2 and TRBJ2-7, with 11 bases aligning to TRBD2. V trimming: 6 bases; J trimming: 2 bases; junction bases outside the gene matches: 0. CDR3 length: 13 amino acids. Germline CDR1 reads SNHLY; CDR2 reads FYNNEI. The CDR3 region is CASRGLAAYEQYF. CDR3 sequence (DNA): TGTGCCAGCAGGGGACTAGCGGCCTACGAGCAGTACTTC.

The CDR3 here is CASSQTSGKQETQYF. The CDR3 DNA sequence: TGTGCCAGCAGTCAGACTAGCGGCAAACAAGAGACCCAGTACTTC. The chain combines TRBV28 with TRBJ2-5; TRBD2 agrees at 9 bases. From germline, CDR1 is MDHEN and CDR2 SYDVKM. The CDR3 extends over 15 amino acids. J lost 2 bases, V lost 5 bases, and 6 bases had no gene match.

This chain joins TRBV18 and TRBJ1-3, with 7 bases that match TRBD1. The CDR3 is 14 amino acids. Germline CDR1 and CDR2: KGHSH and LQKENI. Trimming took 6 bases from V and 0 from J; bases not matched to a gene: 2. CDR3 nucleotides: TGTGCCAGCTCTCGGGACAGCTCTGGAAACACCATATATTTT. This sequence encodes CASSRDSSGNTIYF.

CDR3 sequence: CASSPRLAGGSGTDTQYF. The CDR3 nucleotides read TGTGCCAGCAGCCCTCGACTAGCGGGAGGTTCCGGCACAGATACGCAGTATTTT. The chain is built from TRBV6-2 or TRBV6-3 and TRBJ2-3, with 13 bases identical to TRBD2. Germline V gene sequence: CDR1 MNHEY, CDR2 SVGEGT. J lost 1 base, V lost 6 bases, and 10 bases had no gene match. This CDR3 has 18 residues.

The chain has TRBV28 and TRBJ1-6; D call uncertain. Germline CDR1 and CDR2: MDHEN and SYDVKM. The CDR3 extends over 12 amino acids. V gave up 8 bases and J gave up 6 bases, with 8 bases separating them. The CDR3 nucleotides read TGTGCCAGCGGTAACGGTAATTCACCCCTCCACTTT. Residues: CASGNGNSPLHF.

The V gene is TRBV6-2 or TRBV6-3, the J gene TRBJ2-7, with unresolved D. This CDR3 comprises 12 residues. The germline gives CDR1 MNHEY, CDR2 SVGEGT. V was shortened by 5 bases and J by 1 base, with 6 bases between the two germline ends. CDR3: CASSTGSYEQYF. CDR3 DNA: TGTGCCAGCAGTACTGGTTCCTACGAGCAGTACTTC.

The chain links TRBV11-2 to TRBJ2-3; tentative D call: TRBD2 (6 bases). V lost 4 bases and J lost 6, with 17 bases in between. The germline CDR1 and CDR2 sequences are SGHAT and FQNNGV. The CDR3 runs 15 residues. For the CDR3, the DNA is TGTGCCAGCAGCTATGGAGGGTCCTGGGGCGATACGCAGTATTTT. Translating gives CASSYGGSWGDTQYF. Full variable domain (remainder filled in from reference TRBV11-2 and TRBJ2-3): EAGVAQSPRYKIIEKRQSVAFWCNPISGHATLYWYQQILGQGPKLLIQFQNNGVVDDSQLPKDRFSAERLKGVDSTLKIQPAKLEDSAVYLCASSYGGSWGDTQYFGPGTRLTVL.

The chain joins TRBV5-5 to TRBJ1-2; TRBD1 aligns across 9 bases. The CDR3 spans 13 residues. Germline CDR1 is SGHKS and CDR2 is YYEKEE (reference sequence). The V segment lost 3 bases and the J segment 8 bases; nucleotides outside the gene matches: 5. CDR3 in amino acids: CASSYTGGWGYTF. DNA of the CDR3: TGTGCCAGCAGCTATACAGGGGGCTGGGGCTACACCTTC.

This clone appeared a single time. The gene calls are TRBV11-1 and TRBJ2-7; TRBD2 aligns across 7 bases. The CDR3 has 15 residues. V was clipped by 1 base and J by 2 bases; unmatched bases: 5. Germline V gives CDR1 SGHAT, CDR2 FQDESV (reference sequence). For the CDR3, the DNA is TGTGCCAGCAGCTTAGAATCGGGAGGCGCCTACGAGCAGTACTTC. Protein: CASSLESGGAYEQYF. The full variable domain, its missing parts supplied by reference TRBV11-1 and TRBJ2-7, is EAEVAQSPRYKITEKSQAVAFWCDPISGHATLYWYRQILGQGPELLVQFQDESVVDDSQLPKDRFSAERLKGVDSTLKIQPAELGDSAMYLCASSLESGGAYEQYFGPGTRLTVT.

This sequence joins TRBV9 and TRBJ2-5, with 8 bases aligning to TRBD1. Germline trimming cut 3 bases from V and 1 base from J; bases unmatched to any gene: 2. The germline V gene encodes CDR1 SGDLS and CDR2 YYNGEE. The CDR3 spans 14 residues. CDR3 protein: CASSAGQAQETQYF. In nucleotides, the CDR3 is TGTGCCAGCAGCGCGGGACAGGCCCAAGAGACCCAGTACTTC.

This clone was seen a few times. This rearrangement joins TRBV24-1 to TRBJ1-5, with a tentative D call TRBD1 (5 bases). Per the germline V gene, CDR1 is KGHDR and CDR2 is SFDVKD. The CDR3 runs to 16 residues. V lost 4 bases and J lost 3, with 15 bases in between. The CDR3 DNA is TGTGCCACCAGTGACCCCGCGGGGGGGAACAATCAGCCCCAGCATTTT. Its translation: CATSDPAGGNNQPQHF.

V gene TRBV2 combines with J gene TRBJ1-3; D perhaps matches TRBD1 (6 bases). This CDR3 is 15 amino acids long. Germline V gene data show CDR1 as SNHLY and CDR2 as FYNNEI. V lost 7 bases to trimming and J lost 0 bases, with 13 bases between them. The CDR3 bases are TGTGCCAGCATTAGACAGGTCCGCTCTGGAAACACCATATATTTT. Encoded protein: CASIRQVRSGNTIYF.

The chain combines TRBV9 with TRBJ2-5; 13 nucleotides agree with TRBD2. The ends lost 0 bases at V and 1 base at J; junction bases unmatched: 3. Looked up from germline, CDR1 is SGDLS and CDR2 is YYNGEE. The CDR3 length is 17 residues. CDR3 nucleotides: TGTGCCAGCAGCGTAGGGAGACTAGCGGGGGGCCAAGAGACCCAGTACTTC. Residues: CASSVGRLAGGQETQYF.

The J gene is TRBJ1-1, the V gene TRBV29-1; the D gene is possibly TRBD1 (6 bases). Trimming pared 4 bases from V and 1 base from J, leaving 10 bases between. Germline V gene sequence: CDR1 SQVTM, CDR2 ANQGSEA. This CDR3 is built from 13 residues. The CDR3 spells CSVVGAQNTEAFF. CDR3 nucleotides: TGCAGCGTTGTGGGGGCGCAGAACACTGAAGCTTTCTTT.